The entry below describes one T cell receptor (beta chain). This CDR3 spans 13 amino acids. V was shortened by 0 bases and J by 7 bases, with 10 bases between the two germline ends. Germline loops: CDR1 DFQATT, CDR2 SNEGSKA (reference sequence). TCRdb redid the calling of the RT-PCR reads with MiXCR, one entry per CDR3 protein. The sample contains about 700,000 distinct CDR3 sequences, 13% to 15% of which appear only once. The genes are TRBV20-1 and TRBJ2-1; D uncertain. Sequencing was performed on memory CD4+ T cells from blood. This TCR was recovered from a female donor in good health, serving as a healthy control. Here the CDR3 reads CSARDFPKNEQFF. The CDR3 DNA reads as TGCAGTGCTAGAGACTTCCCTAAAAATGAGCAGTTCTTC.